The rows below give T cell receptor beta chains drawn from one sample of a study of shared clonotypes between healthy human individuals. Here immunoSEQ multiplex PCR was the method, and the copy in TCRdb shows in-frame clones only, minus some. The repertoire consists of about a million clones, with about 80% occurring once and the leading ten covering roughly 1.4%. Sequencing was carried out using memory CD4+ T cells sorted from blood. Receptors originate from a man between 18 and 29 years old in good health. The CDR3 runs from the conserved cysteine through the conserved F or W. A D gene is named only where the DNA matches it firmly. Clone size, where shown, is once, few, many, or a class for clones that have expanded.

>.|TRBV18|.|TRBJ2-1
TGTGCCAGCTCACCCAAGGGGGACTATGAGCAGTTCTTC
CASSPKGDYEQFF
>.|TRBV6-1|few|TRBJ1-1
TGTGCCAGCACCCCCGGTACTGAAGCTTTCTTT
CASTPGTEAFF
>.|TRBV5-6|few|TRBJ2-3
TGTGCCAGCAGCTTGGTGTCTCTAGCAGATACGCAGTATTTT
CASSLVSLADTQYF
>.|TRBV7-2|.|TRBJ1-2
TGTGCCAGCAGCCCCGGCCGACAGGATTGGCGAGGCTACACCTTC
CASSPGRQDWRGYTF
>TRBD1|TRBV18|.|TRBJ2-1
TGTGCCAGCTCACCACCGACAGGGCGGTACAATGAGCAGTTCTTC
CASSPPTGRYNEQFF
>TRBD1|TRBV19|.|TRBJ1-2
TGTGCCAGTAGTTTGAGACAGGGGGCCTCCTATGGCTACACCTTC
CASSLRQGASYGYTF
>.|TRBV7-2|.|TRBJ2-3
TGTGCCAGCAGCCCCTTGATTGGGGCCGGCACAGATACGCAGTATTTT
CASSPLIGAGTDTQYF
>TRBD1|TRBV19|few|TRBJ1-1
TGTGCCAGTAGCGAAGACAGGGGGAAAGCTTTCTTT
CASSEDRGKAFF
>TRBD1|TRBV6-5|.|TRBJ1-1
TGTGCCAGCAGTTACTCGACAGGGGGGCGGATAAAAGCTTTCTTT
CASSYSTGGRIKAFF
>.|TRBV19|.|TRBJ2-2
TGTGCCAGTATACTCCAGGGAACGGGAACCGGGGAGCTGTTTTTT
CASILQGTGTGELFF
>.|TRBV6-1|.|TRBJ1-4
TGTGCCACGAACCAGCCCCCTAATGAAAAACTGTTTTTT
CATNQPPNEKLFF
>.|TRBV4-2|.|TRBJ2-1
TGTGCCAGCAGCCATCGGCGGTACAATGAGCAGTTCTTC
CASSHRRYNEQFF
>.|TRBV7-9|.|TRBJ2-5
TGTGCCAGCAGCCCCCAGGGATTGGAAGAGACCCAGTACTTC
CASSPQGLEETQYF
>.|TRBV5-1|.|TRBJ1-1
TGCGCCAGCGGGATTAACGGGAACACTGAAGCTTTCTTT
CASGINGNTEAFF
>.|TRBV7-9|.|TRBJ1-4
TGTGCCAGCAGCTTAAATTCTATGACCGGGGGAGGACTGTTTTTT
CASSLNSMTGGGLFF
>TRBD1|TRBV25-1|.|TRBJ2-1
TGTGCCAGCACCCCCGGGACAGGGTCCTACAATGAGCAGTTCTTC
CASTPGTGSYNEQFF
>.|TRBV18|few|TRBJ2-5
TGTGCCAGCTCACTCCAAGAGACCCAGTACTTC
CASSLQETQYF
>.|TRBV4-3|.|TRBJ2-3
TGCGCCAGCAGCCAAGGACCCCCTCCGGCAGATACGCAGTATTTT
CASSQGPPPADTQYF
>TRBD2|TRBV5-1|.|TRBJ2-1
TGCGCCAGCAGCTTGGCGTCCTCAGCGGGGTTTTTTAATGAGCAGTTCTTC
CASSLASSAGFFNEQFF
>.|TRBV6-5|.|TRBJ1-6
TGTGCCAGCAGTTGGCGGGATAATTCACCCCTCCACTTT
CASSWRDNSPLHF
>TRBD2|TRBV9|many|TRBJ2-5
TGTGCCAGCAGCTATCAAGCGGGGGGGGCAGAGACCCAGTACTTC
CASSYQAGGAETQYF
>.|TRBV25-1|few|TRBJ2-5
TGTGCCAGCAGCGGGGGGTCGAAGGGGGCAGAGACCCAGTACTTC
CASSGGSKGAETQYF
>TRBD1|TRBV28|.|TRBJ1-6
TGTGCCAGCAGCGGGGGACAGGGTGGTCGTTCACCCCTCCACTTT
CASSGGQGGRSPLHF
>TRBD1|TRBV4-1|.|TRBJ2-7
TGCGCCAGCAGCCAAGTCGGTTTTCGGGACAGGGCCTACGAGCAGTACTTC
CASSQVGFRDRAYEQYF
>.|TRBV6-5|once|TRBJ2-4
TGTGCCAGCAAGGAGGGGGGGAGCAAAAACATTCAGTACTTC
CASKEGGSKNIQYF
>.|TRBV13|once|TRBJ2-1
TGTGCCAGCAGTTGGACTCCGAGCTCCTACAATGAGCAGTTCTTC
CASSWTPSSYNEQFF
>.|TRBV11-2|.|TRBJ1-1
TGTGCCAGCAGCTTACTTCCACCGAACACTGAAGCTTTCTTT
CASSLLPPNTEAFF
>.|TRBV5-5|once|TRBJ2-7
TGTGCCAGCAGCTTGGTAGGACAGCTCTCCTACGAGCAGTACTTC
CASSLVGQLSYEQYF
>TRBD1|TRBV6-6|many|TRBJ2-7
TGTGCCAGCACCTACCGGGATACAGGGGGGCGCGAGCAGTACTTC
CASTYRDTGGREQYF
>.|TRBV11-2|.|TRBJ2-7
TGTGCCAGCAGCCCTCCCCCGGGCAGGGCCTACGAGCAGTACTTC
CASSPPPGRAYEQYF
>TRBD2|TRBV6-1|.|TRBJ2-4
TGTGCCAGCAGTGGAACTAGCGGGGCCCAGGGAGCCAAAAACATTCAGTACTTC
CASSGTSGAQGAKNIQYF
>TRBD1|TRBV7-8|.|TRBJ1-2
TGTGCCAGCAGCTTAGTTACACAGGGGGCTTCGGTCACCTTC
CASSLVTQGASVTF
>TRBD1|TRBV5-4|.|TRBJ2-5
TGTGCCAGCAGCTACGACAGGGCGACCCAGTACTTC
CASSYDRATQYF
>.|TRBV5-1|.|TRBJ1-1
TGCGCCAGCAGCTTGGTAGGGGGGATGAACACTGAAGCTTTCTTT
CASSLVGGMNTEAFF
>TRBD1|TRBV28|.|TRBJ1-2
TGTGCCAGCAGTGGGGCCTTCGGCAGGGGGCGAGGTTACTATGGCTACACCTTC
CASSGAFGRGRGYYGYTF
>.|TRBV14|.|TRBJ1-2
TGTGCCAGCAGGGATACGGGGCAGCCATATGGCTACACCTTC
CASRDTGQPYGYTF
>TRBD2|TRBV7-9|.|TRBJ2-5
TGTGCCAGCAGCTTAGCGCTTGGGACTAGCGACCAAGAGACCCAGTACTTC
CASSLALGTSDQETQYF
>.|TRBV7-4|.|TRBJ1-5
TGTGCCACCGGGGGGCCAGGGTTGGGCAATCAGCCCCAGCATTTT
CATGGPGLGNQPQHF
>.|TRBV6-1|.|TRBJ2-3
TGTGCCAGCAGTGAAATGGGAAGGACAGATACGCAGTATTTT
CASSEMGRTDTQYF
>.|TRBV15|.|TRBJ1-6
TGTGCCACCAGCAGAGATTTCGGGGTTAGTTCACCCCTCCACTTT
CATSRDFGVSSPLHF
>.|TRBV6-5|.|TRBJ1-3
TGTGCCAGTCGGGAACTAACAACCTCTGGAAACACCATATATTTT
CASRELTTSGNTIYF
>.|TRBV7-2|.|TRBJ2-1
TGTGCCAGCAGCACGCCAACAACCGGCAATGAGCAGTTCTTC
CASSTPTTGNEQFF
>.|TRBV14|.|TRBJ2-1
TGTGCCAGCAGCCAAGAGTGGTCAGCTGTTGAGCAGTTCTTC
CASSQEWSAVEQFF
>.|TRBV5-5|.|TRBJ2-5
TGTGCCAGCAGCCGGACCCCCGCCGAGACCCAGTACTTC
CASSRTPAETQYF
>TRBD1|TRBV9|.|TRBJ2-7
TGTGCCAGCAGCGTTTCCCAGGGGGCGGTTGAGCAGTACTTC
CASSVSQGAVEQYF
>.|TRBV5-1|.|TRBJ1-1
TGCGCCAGCAGCTTGAATCAGGGCTCGAACACTGAAGCTTTCTTT
CASSLNQGSNTEAFF
>.|TRBV30|.|TRBJ2-5
TGTGCCTGGAGGGGGTTTGGCTCCCGGGAGACCCAGTACTTC
CAWRGFGSRETQYF
>TRBD1|TRBV2|.|TRBJ1-1
TGTGCCAGCAGTGATCGCCAGGGGGGGGACACTGAAGCTTTCTTT
CASSDRQGGDTEAFF
>.|TRBV5-1|.|TRBJ1-2
TGCGCCAGCAGCCCCAGTGCACAGTCATATGGCTACACCTTC
CASSPSAQSYGYTF
>.|TRBV6-5|.|TRBJ1-1
TGTGCCAGCAGTTACGAGCCCCGGGGTGCGAACACTGAAGCTTTCTTT
CASSYEPRGANTEAFF
>.|TRBV2|once|TRBJ1-5
TGTGCCAGCAGTGCCGACAATCAGCCCCAGCATTTT
CASSADNQPQHF
>.|TRBV10-1|few|TRBJ1-2
TGCGCCAGCAGAGGGACGGCTTATGGCTACACCTTC
CASRGTAYGYTF
>TRBD2|TRBV7-2|.|TRBJ2-5
TGTGCCAGCAGCTTAGGGCGACTAGCGGGAGTCGGGACCCAGTACTTC
CASSLGRLAGVGTQYF
>TRBD2|TRBV5-4|.|TRBJ2-7
TGTGCCAGCAGCCCCGGGAGCGGGGCTCTCTACGAGCAGTACTTC
CASSPGSGALYEQYF
>.|TRBV9|.|TRBJ2-1
TGTGCCAGCAGCGTATCCGGGCAGACCTACAATGAGCAGTTCTTC
CASSVSGQTYNEQFF